The present T cell receptor beta chain was sequenced within a study of blood T cell repertoires in COVID-19. In the study overall: PBMCs, B-cell-depleted T cells, or T cells provided the cDNA or gDNA that made up the material.

This CDR3 is built from 14 residues. The V gene's germline CDR1 is LNHDA and CDR2 SQIVND (reference sequence). After removal of 6 bases from V and 4 bases from J, the junction contained 5 bases not matched to a gene. The authors' processing: Estimates of nucleated cell counts were drawn from the amplification of reference gene primers. This table comes from immunoSEQ multiplex PCR, and its TCRdb copy is limited to in-frame clones, with some not included. That table gives V, J and clone size, and the DNA gave D and trimming. The data show hundreds of thousands of clones, around 90% seen once. Cohort assignment relied on participant-reported clinical history.

The receptor comes from a woman aged 18-30 years with acute COVID-19. The sequencing sample was made of PBMCs or T cells enriched from blood (not recorded which). The chain couples TRBV19 to TRBJ2-3, with 9 nucleotides matching TRBD2. The CDR3 nucleotides are TGTGCCAGTAGAAGTAGCGGGAGATCAGATACGCAGTATTTT. It codes for CASRSSGRSDTQYF. The full variable domain, in which reference TRBV19 and TRBJ2-3 provide the parts outside the CDR3, is DGGITQSPKYLFRKEGQNVTLSCEQNLNHDAMYWYRQDPGQGLRLIYYSQIVNDFQKGDIAEGYSVSREKKESFPLTVTSAQKNPTAFYLCASRSSGRSDTQYFGPGTRLTVL.